Below, 27 T cell receptor beta chains from the same sample are listed, as sequenced in a study of blood T cell repertoires in COVID-19. Sequenced by immunoSEQ multiplex PCR; TCRdb stores in-frame clones only, minus some. The table has 150,000 to 200,000 clones, around 80% seen once. The sequenced sample was PBMCs or T cells enriched from blood (not recorded which). The receptor set was obtained from a woman aged 45-60 years in a cohort exposed to, infected with or recovered from COVID-19 (not recorded which).

The gene calls are TRBV5-5 and TRBJ1-1; no reliable D call. CDR3 size: 13 residues. Germline V CDR1 and CDR2: SGHKS, YYEKEE (reference sequence). The ends were cut back, 6 bases at V and 4 bases at J, with 13 bases in the middle. The CDR3 nucleotides read TGTGCCAGCACCCTCGACTTGACCACTGAAGCTTTCTTT. Amino acids: CASTLDLTTEAFF.

The V and J genes are TRBV11-3 and TRBJ2-3; D uncertain. CDR3 length equals 14 residues. V lost 0 bases and J 1 base, leaving 5 bases between the germline ends. Per the germline V gene, CDR1 is SGHNT and CDR2 is YENEEA. Here the CDR3 DNA reads TGTGCCAGCAGCTTAGACTTCGGCACAGATACGCAGTATTTT. As protein: CASSLDFGTDTQYF. Full variable domain (rest looked up from reference TRBV11-3 and TRBJ2-3): EAGVVQSPRYKIIEKKQPVAFWCNPISGHNTLYWYLQNLGQGPELLIRYENEEAVDDSQLPKDRFSAERLKGVDSTLKIQPAELGDSAVYLCASSLDFGTDTQYFGPGTRLTVL.

The chain carries TRBV5-1 and TRBJ2-3; D is uncertain. The CDR3 consists of 15 residues. V lost 0 bases to trimming and J lost 2 bases, with 10 bases between them. Germline assignment: CDR1 SGHRS and CDR2 YFSETQ. The CDR3 coding sequence is TGCGCCAGCAGCTTGGCTACGGTTAACACAGATACGCAGTATTTT. Residues: CASSLATVNTDTQYF.

The genes are TRBV27 and TRBJ2-1; 7 bases agree with TRBD2. Looked up from germline, CDR1 is MNHEY and CDR2 is SMNVEV (reference sequence). V trimming: 10 bases; J trimming: 3 bases; junction bases outside the gene matches: 12. The CDR3 totals 15 residues. The CDR3 bases are TGTGCCACCGAAACCCGGGCGGGGGTCTACAATGAGCAGTTCTTC. As protein: CATETRAGVYNEQFF.

The chain carries TRBV3-1 (or the pseudogene TRBV3-2) and TRBJ2-1, with TRBD2 matching 7 bases. Germline V gene data show CDR1 as LGHDT and CDR2 as YNNKEL (reference sequence). The CDR3 sequence is 14 residues long. Germline trimming cut 4 bases from V and 6 bases from J; bases unmatched to any gene: 6. For the CDR3, the DNA is TGTGCCAGCAGCCGGCGGGAGAGTCCCAATGAGCAGTTCTTC. Translation: CASSRRESPNEQFF.

This chain joins TRBV7-2 and TRBJ1-5; the D gene is possibly TRBD1 (6 bases). The CDR3 runs 15 residues. Trimming took 4 bases from V and 0 from J, leaving 10 bases between them. Germline V gene data show CDR1 as SGHTA and CDR2 as FQGNSA. The CDR3 protein is CASSSGQNSNQPQHF. The CDR3 DNA follows: TGTGCCAGCAGCTCCGGACAGAATAGCAATCAGCCCCAGCATTTT.

The chain carries TRBV5-6 and TRBJ2-1; TRBD2 agrees at 9 bases. With 4 bases clipped from V and 10 bases from J, the junction kept 9 bases outside the gene matches. The CDR3 has 14 amino acids. Germline CDR1 is SGHDT and CDR2 is YYEEEE. CDR3 DNA sequence: TGTGCCAGCAGCCACCAGCGGGAGGTAGAAGAGCAGTTCTTC. It encodes CASSHQREVEEQFF.

The chain combines TRBV19 with TRBJ2-3, with 8 bases lining up with TRBD1. Per the germline V gene, CDR1 is LNHDA and CDR2 is SQIVND (reference sequence). The junction had 10 bases not matched to a gene; V was cut back by 7 bases and J by 4 bases. The CDR3 has 15 amino acids. In DNA form, the CDR3 reads TGTGCCAGTACCCGAGGCAGGGGGCACTCAGATACGCAGTATTTT. It codes for CASTRGRGHSDTQYF.

The rearrangement uses TRBV7-8 and TRBJ2-3, with 8 bases that match TRBD1. The germline gives CDR1 SGHVS, CDR2 FQNEAQ. Trimming removed 4 bases from V and 4 bases from J; junction bases left unmatched: 16. The length of the CDR3 is 18 residues. The CDR3 is CASSSINTAGGNADTQYF. The CDR3 DNA follows: TGTGCCAGCAGCTCAATCAACACGGCAGGGGGCAACGCAGATACGCAGTATTTT.

The DNA of the CDR3 is TGTGCCAGCAGTTTAGTATTAATGTCTGGAAACACCATATATTTT. Residues: CASSLVLMSGNTIYF. The chain is built from TRBV28 and TRBJ1-3; D unresolved. The V gene's germline CDR1 is MDHEN and CDR2 SYDVKM. The CDR3 spans 15 residues. Deletions cut 2 bases from V and 1 base from J, with 9 bases between.

CDR3 nucleotides: TGTGCCAGCAGCTTAGGAAGACTAGCGGGGGGATACGAGCAGTACTTC. It is translated as CASSLGRLAGGYEQYF. The rearrangement uses TRBV7-2 and TRBJ2-7; 13 bases match TRBD2. V trimming: 1 base; J trimming: 4 bases; junction bases outside the gene matches: 4. The length of the CDR3 is 16 residues. Germline V CDR1 and CDR2: SGHTA, FQGNSA.

The CDR3 protein is CASRTNMNSPLHF. DNA of the CDR3: TGTGCCAGCAGGACTAACATGAATTCACCCCTCCACTTT. The rearrangement links TRBV2 to TRBJ1-6; D unclear. Germline CDR1 is SNHLY and CDR2 is FYNNEI. Trimming shortened V by 6 bases and J by 7 bases, and 10 bases separated the two germline ends. The CDR3 sequence is 13 residues long. Full variable domain (outside the CDR3, taken from reference TRBV2 and TRBJ1-6): EPEVTQTPSHQVTQMGQEVILRCVPISNHLYFYWYRQILGQKVEFLVSFYNNEISEKSEIFDDQFSVERPDGSNFTLKIRSTKLEDSAMYFCASRTNMNSPLHFGNGTRLTVT.

V gene TRBV28 combines with J gene TRBJ1-6; the match to TRBD1 covers 11 bases. V was pared by 4 bases and J by 10 bases, with 3 bases of the junction left unmatched. Germline V gene sequence: CDR1 MDHEN, CDR2 SYDVKM. The CDR3 runs 14 residues. CDR3 sequence (DNA): TGTGCCAGCAGTTCGGGACAGGGGGACTCACCCCTCCACTTT. Translating gives CASSSGQGDSPLHF.

The chain is built from TRBV18 and TRBJ1-1; tentatively, D is TRBD1 (5 bases). This CDR3 spans 14 amino acids. The V gene lost 6 bases and the J gene lost 1 base, with 12 bases spanning the gap. CDR1 is KGHSH, CDR2 LQKENI, per germline. For the CDR3, the DNA is TGTGCCAGCTCGTCAGGGTGGGGGAACACTGAAGCTTTCTTT. Translated: CASSSGWGNTEAFF.

V is TRBV12-3 or TRBV12-4 and J is TRBJ2-1; D possibly corresponds to TRBD1 (6 bases). CDR3 size: 13 residues. V gave up 9 bases and J gave up 5 bases, with 14 bases separating them. The CDR3 DNA reads as TGTGCCAGTTCGCTTAGGGGGAACAATGAGCAGTTCTTC. Its translation is CASSLRGNNEQFF.

This clone was seen a single time. This sequence joins TRBV30 and TRBJ1-1; D is uncertain. Germline V lookup: CDR1 GTSNPN, CDR2 SVGIG (reference sequence). The CDR3 length is 13 residues. V was trimmed by 3 bases and J by 4 bases, leaving 12 bases between them. The CDR3 nucleotides are TGTGCCTGGAGGATAGAGAGGATCACTGAAGCTTTCTTT. This codes for CAWRIERITEAFF.

The rearrangement uses TRBV25-1 and TRBJ2-2, with unresolved D. The CDR3 contains 14 residues. Trimming left V 7 bases short and J 0 bases short, with 9 bases between. The germline V gene encodes CDR1 MGHDK and CDR2 SYGVNS. CDR3: CASTEQTNTGELFF. DNA for the CDR3: TGTGCCAGCACGGAACAGACGAACACCGGGGAGCTGTTTTTT.

This chain joins TRBV7-9 and TRBJ2-6; 8 bases line up with TRBD1. V dropped 5 bases and J dropped 0; count of bases not matched to a gene: 6. This CDR3 has 17 amino acids. Germline-derived CDR1 and CDR2 are SEHNR and FQNEAQ (reference sequence). Written as DNA, the CDR3 is TGTGCCAGCAGCATGGGACAGGCGATCTCTGGGGCCAACGTCCTGACTTTC. Its protein product is CASSMGQAISGANVLTF.

This clone was picked up many times. A junction boundary mismatches the germline segment, possibly from a read error. V gene TRBV3-1 (or the pseudogene TRBV3-2) combines with J gene TRBJ1-3; 8 positions match TRBD1. Germline CDR1 LGHDT, CDR2 YNNKEL (reference sequence). The CDR3 has 12 residues. Written as DNA, the CDR3 is TGTGCCAGCAGCCCGGACCGACAGGGGCTGCATTTT. Translating it yields CASSPDRQGLHF.

The rearrangement joins TRBV2 to TRBJ1-1; D gene ambiguous. Trimming removed 4 bases at V and 5 bases at J, with 14 bases between. Germline V gives CDR1 SNHLY, CDR2 FYNNEI. The CDR3 extends over 14 amino acids. This CDR3 is CASSANTGRTEAFF. DNA of the CDR3: TGTGCCAGCAGTGCAAACACGGGGAGAACTGAAGCTTTCTTT.

The rearrangement joins TRBV3-1 (or the pseudogene TRBV3-2) to TRBJ2-3; the D gene is possibly TRBD2 (5 bases). Germline V lookup: CDR1 LGHDT, CDR2 YNNKEL (reference sequence). V was clipped by 4 bases and J by 1 base, with 6 bases between them. The CDR3 consists of 13 residues. In DNA form, the CDR3 reads TGTGCCAGCAGCCCCGGGGGCACAGATACGCAGTATTTT. Its protein is CASSPGGTDTQYF.

V and J are TRBV27 and TRBJ2-1; D call uncertain. Germline CDR1 MNHEY, CDR2 SMNVEV (reference sequence). The V end lost 3 bases, the J end lost 7 bases, and 13 bases lay between the germline ends. The CDR3 is 14 amino acids. The CDR3 protein is CASSFSALGNEQFF. CDR3 nucleotide sequence: TGTGCCAGCAGTTTTAGTGCGCTAGGAAATGAGCAGTTCTTC.

The rearrangement joins TRBV5-1 to TRBJ1-4, with 10 bases identical to TRBD1. This CDR3 contains 16 residues. After removal of 4 bases from V and 7 bases from J, the junction contained 10 bases not matched to a gene. Germline V lookup: CDR1 SGHRS, CDR2 YFSETQ. The CDR3 region has the DNA TGCGCCAGCAGCCCCGAACCGTGGACAGGGGGTGAAAAACTGTTTTTT. This translates into CASSPEPWTGGEKLFF.

The chain links TRBV28 to TRBJ1-1; 8 bases line up with TRBD1. The CDR3 runs to 15 residues. From germline, CDR1 is MDHEN and CDR2 SYDVKM. Trimming cost V 3 bases and J 0 bases; bases outside gene matches: 3. CDR3 in amino acids: CASSFQGALNTEAFF. The CDR3 DNA reads TGTGCCAGCAGTTTTCAGGGGGCACTGAACACTGAAGCTTTCTTT. Based on the CDR3 plus reference TRBV28 and TRBJ1-1, the full variable domain is DVKVTQSSRYLVKRTGEKVFLECVQDMDHENMFWYRQDPGLGLRLIYFSYDVKMKEKGDIPEGYSVSREKKERFSLILESASTNQTSMYLCASSFQGALNTEAFFGQGTRLTVV.

The chain has TRBV2 and TRBJ1-4; D possibly corresponds to TRBD1 (5 bases). Germline lookup yields CDR1 SNHLY and CDR2 FYNNEI. Deletions cut 4 bases from V and 7 bases from J, with 16 bases between. The CDR3 runs to 15 residues. DNA of the CDR3: TGTGCCAGCAGTGGGCTCGCAGGGATAGGTGAAAAACTGTTTTTT. This encodes CASSGLAGIGEKLFF. Using reference TRBV2 and TRBJ1-4 for the parts outside the CDR3, the full variable domain is EPEVTQTPSHQVTQMGQEVILRCVPISNHLYFYWYRQILGQKVEFLVSFYNNEISEKSEIFDDQFSVERPDGSNFTLKIRSTKLEDSAMYFCASSGLAGIGEKLFFGSGTQLSVL.

The CDR3 is CASSQPSGGATNEQFF. DNA of the CDR3: TGTGCCAGCAGCCAACCTAGCGGGGGGGCTACCAATGAGCAGTTCTTC. The rearrangement joins TRBV4-2 to TRBJ2-1; TRBD2 aligns across 12 bases. The CDR3 extends over 16 amino acids. V gave up 2 bases and J gave up 6 bases; unmatched junction bases: 5. CDR1 is LGHNA, CDR2 YNFKEQ, per germline.

CDR3 DNA: TGTGCCAGCAGCTGGGACAGGGGCCAGCCCCAGCATTTT. It codes for CASSWDRGQPQHF. This rearrangement joins TRBV7-9 to TRBJ1-5; 10 positions match TRBD1. The germline V gene has CDR1 SEHNR and CDR2 FQNEAQ (reference sequence). The CDR3 extends over 13 amino acids. V lost 4 bases, J lost 7 bases, and 1 base stayed unmatched.